Below are 11 T cell receptor beta chains sequenced from a single sample in a study of technical replicates of blood from several donors. Produced via immunoSEQ multiplex PCR; TCRdb's table is partial and in-frame only. Of more than 70,000 clones detected, roughly 94% appear once; the ten largest clones hold around 0.27%. Sequencing was carried out using T cells isolated from PBMCs. The receptors shown here come from a human donor in good health.

V gene TRBV13 combines with J gene TRBJ2-7, with 10 bases matching TRBD1. CDR3 length: 16 residues. Germline V lookup: CDR1 PRHDT, CDR2 FYEKMQ (reference sequence). Unmatched junction bases numbered 9, after V lost 5 bases and J lost 2 bases. CDR3 protein: CASSPYRTGGTYEQYF. In nucleotides, the CDR3 is TGTGCCAGCAGCCCCTACCGGACAGGGGGGACCTACGAGCAGTACTTC.

The V and J genes are TRBV7-8 and TRBJ2-1; 13 bases fit TRBD2. The CDR3 has 15 residues. The germline V gene encodes CDR1 SGHVS and CDR2 FQNEAQ. The V and J ends lost 3 bases and 6 bases, in that order; junction bases with no gene match: 2. Here the CDR3 reads CASSFTSGGANEQFF. DNA for the CDR3: TGTGCCAGCAGCTTTACTAGCGGGGGGGCCAATGAGCAGTTCTTC. Using reference TRBV7-8 and TRBJ2-1 for the parts outside the CDR3, the full variable domain is GAGVSQSPRYKVAKRGQDVALRCDPISGHVSLFWYQQALGQGPEFLTYFQNEAQLDKSGLPSDRFFAERPEGSVSTLKIQRTQQEDSAVYLCASSFTSGGANEQFFGPGTRLTVL.

This chain joins TRBV7-2 and TRBJ1-2; D remains unclear. CDR1 and CDR2 (germline): SGHTA, FQGNSA. The CDR3 loop spans 13 amino acids. V shed 0 bases and J shed 3 bases, with 5 bases lying between them. CDR3 in amino acids: CASSLAQHYGYTF. The CDR3 region has the DNA TGTGCCAGCAGCTTAGCACAGCACTATGGCTACACCTTC.

V usage is TRBV11-2 and J usage is TRBJ2-5, with 8 bases aligning to TRBD2. V trimming: 1 base; J trimming: 4 bases; junction bases outside the gene matches: 2. CDR1 SGHAT and CDR2 FQNNGV come from the germline V gene. This CDR3 has 14 residues. CDR3 loop: CASSLGTSRETQYF. The DNA of the CDR3 is TGTGCCAGCAGCTTAGGGACTAGCCGAGAGACCCAGTACTTC.

The chain has TRBV29-1 and TRBJ2-3; 11 bases are a match to TRBD2. In germline, CDR1 is SQVTM, CDR2 ANQGSEA. This CDR3 has 14 residues. With 4 bases clipped from V and 5 bases from J, the junction kept 5 bases outside the gene matches. The CDR3 DNA reads TGCAGCGTTGGCCTAGCGGGAGGTGTAGATACGCAGTATTTT. Residues: CSVGLAGGVDTQYF.

This clone has only one observation. This sample includes further DNA sequences coding for the same CDR3. The V gene is TRBV5-1, the J gene TRBJ2-7; D is ambiguous. This CDR3 has 14 amino acids. V was trimmed by 0 bases and J by 0 bases, leaving 7 bases between them. Germline CDR1 is SGHRS and CDR2 is YFSETQ. In DNA, the CDR3 is TGCGCCAGCAGCTTGGGACGGAGCTCCTACGAGCAGTACTTC. This encodes CASSLGRSSYEQYF.

The gene calls are TRBV5-6 and TRBJ2-7; no clear D. The germline CDR1 and CDR2 sequences are SGHDT and YYEEEE. The CDR3 spans 11 residues. The V and J ends lost 4 bases and 1 base respectively, with 3 bases between them. CDR3 in amino acids: CASSRSYEQYF. Written as DNA, the CDR3 is TGTGCCAGCAGCCGGTCCTACGAGCAGTACTTC.

The chain employs TRBV7-9 and TRBJ1-5; 10 bases map to TRBD1. From germline, CDR1 is SEHNR and CDR2 FQNEAQ (reference sequence). This CDR3 has 15 residues. The V segment lost 5 bases and the J segment 2 bases; nucleotides outside the gene matches: 3. In DNA form, the CDR3 reads TGTGCCAGCAGCGTGGGGACAGGGGGCAATCAGCCCCAGCATTTT. It yields the protein CASSVGTGGNQPQHF.

This rearrangement joins TRBV28 to TRBJ1-1; TRBD1 matches at 7 bases. The V and J ends lost 8 bases and 6 bases, in that order; junction bases with no gene match: 12. Per the germline V gene, CDR1 is MDHEN and CDR2 is SYDVKM. The CDR3 covers 14 residues. CDR3 DNA: TGTGCCAGCGAGGGGATAGGGGGCGGTTCTGAAGCTTTCTTT. This sequence encodes CASEGIGGGSEAFF.

The CDR3 reads CASSLSGTGDEKLFF. The CDR3 bases are TGCGCCAGCAGCTTGTCCGGGACAGGGGATGAAAAACTGTTTTTT. The J gene is TRBJ1-4, the V gene TRBV5-1; TRBD1 matches 10 bases. V was clipped by 1 base and J by 6 bases; unmatched bases: 3. Germline V gene lookup returns CDR1 SGHRS and CDR2 YFSETQ. This CDR3 spans 15 amino acids.

The chain is built from TRBV19 and TRBJ1-2, with a weak D call TRBD1 (6 bases). V dropped 7 bases and J dropped 4 bases, with 13 bases sitting between them. Germline lookup yields CDR1 LNHDA and CDR2 SQIVND (reference sequence). The CDR3 spans 13 residues. CDR3 bases: TGTGCCAGTAAAACAGGGTGGAGCTATGGCTACACCTTC. Encoded protein: CASKTGWSYGYTF.